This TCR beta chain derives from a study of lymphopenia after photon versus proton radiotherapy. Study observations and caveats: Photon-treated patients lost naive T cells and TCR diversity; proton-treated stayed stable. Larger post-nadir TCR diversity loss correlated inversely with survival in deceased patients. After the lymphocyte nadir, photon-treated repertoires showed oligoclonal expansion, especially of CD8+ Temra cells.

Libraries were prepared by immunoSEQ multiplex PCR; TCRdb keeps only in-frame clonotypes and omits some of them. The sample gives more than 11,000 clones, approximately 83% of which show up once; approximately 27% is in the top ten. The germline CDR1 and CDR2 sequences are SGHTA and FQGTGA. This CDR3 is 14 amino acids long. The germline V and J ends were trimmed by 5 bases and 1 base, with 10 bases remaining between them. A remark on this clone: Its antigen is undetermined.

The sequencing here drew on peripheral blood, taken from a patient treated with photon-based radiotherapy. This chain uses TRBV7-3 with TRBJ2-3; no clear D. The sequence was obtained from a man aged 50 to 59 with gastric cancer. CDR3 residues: CASSQDHCTDTQYF. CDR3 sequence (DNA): TGTGCCAGCAGCCAGGATCATTGCACAGATACGCAGTATTTT.